What follows are 25 T cell receptor beta chains derived from one specimen sequenced in a study of blood T cell repertoires in COVID-19. This table comes from immunoSEQ multiplex PCR, and its TCRdb copy is limited to in-frame clones, with some not included. Of around 100,000 clones listed, 85% to 95% are singletons. The sequenced sample was peripheral blood. These receptors originate from a man aged 45-65 years with active COVID-19.

This clone came up a few times. The chain employs TRBV4-1 and TRBJ2-2; 14 positions match TRBD2. Germline-derived CDR1 and CDR2 are MGHRA and YSYEKL. This CDR3 is built from 17 residues. V dropped 3 bases and J dropped 4; count of bases not matched to a gene: 4. CDR3 residues: CASSQGLAGASTGELFF. The CDR3 coding sequence is TGCGCCAGCAGCCAGGGACTAGCGGGAGCGAGCACCGGGGAGCTGTTTTTT.

This clone was counted once. The V and J genes are TRBV24-1 and TRBJ2-3, with D possibly TRBD2 on 6 matching bases. Trimming took 5 bases from V and 0 from J, leaving 11 bases between them. The CDR3 loop spans 15 amino acids. The germline CDR1 and CDR2 sequences are KGHDR and SFDVKD. For the CDR3, the DNA is TGTGCCACCAGTGCCTTGGGGGGAAGCACAGATACGCAGTATTTT. This sequence encodes CATSALGGSTDTQYF.

The chain carries TRBV11-3 and TRBJ2-1, with 7 positions matching TRBD1. The germline gives CDR1 SGHNT, CDR2 YENEEA. This CDR3 contains 17 residues. The V segment lost 1 base and the J segment 2 bases; nucleotides outside the gene matches: 8. The CDR3 sequence: CASSLAYRGTAYNEQFF. CDR3 in DNA: TGTGCCAGCAGCTTAGCATACAGGGGAACGGCCTACAATGAGCAGTTCTTC.

The chain carries TRBV3-1 (or the pseudogene TRBV3-2) and TRBJ1-3; D is unresolved. Between the trimmed V and J ends, which lost 1 base and 2 bases, there was a span of 12 bases. From germline, CDR1 is LGHDT and CDR2 YNNKEL (reference sequence). This CDR3 is 16 amino acids long. CDR3 nucleotides: TGTGCCAGCAGCCAAGTTGCAGGAAGCCCTGGAAACACCATATATTTT. It is translated as CASSQVAGSPGNTIYF.

V gene TRBV20-1 combines with J gene TRBJ2-7; 7 bases line up with TRBD1. V lost 3 bases, J lost 4 bases, and 6 bases stayed unmatched. CDR3 length: 13 amino acids. In germline, CDR1 is DFQATT, CDR2 SNEGSKA (reference sequence). CDR3 loop: CSASQDRTYEQYF. The DNA of the CDR3 is TGCAGTGCTAGTCAGGACAGGACTTACGAGCAGTACTTC.

This sequence joins TRBV5-4 and TRBJ1-5, with 7 bases that match TRBD1. The V gene's germline CDR1 is SGHNT and CDR2 YYREEE (reference sequence). The CDR3 has 13 amino acids. V lost 3 bases and J lost 7; bases outside the gene matches: 4. The CDR3 nucleotides read TGTGCCAGCAGCTCCCAGGGGGGCCAGCCCCAGCATTTT. It codes for CASSSQGGQPQHF.

This sequence joins TRBV6-1 and TRBJ2-1; tentatively, D is TRBD2 (5 bases). In germline, CDR1 is MNHNS, CDR2 SASEGT. The V gene lost 3 bases and the J gene lost 1 base, with 16 bases spanning the gap. The CDR3 has 17 residues. CDR3 in amino acids: CASSERSGPISYNEQFF. In nucleotides, the CDR3 is TGTGCCAGCAGTGAGAGGAGCGGACCGATTTCCTACAATGAGCAGTTCTTC.

The CDR3 DNA reads as TGTGCCAGCAGATGGGGGGACCATTACAATGAGCAGTTCTTC. Its translation: CASRWGDHYNEQFF. The chain carries TRBV2 and TRBJ2-1; TRBD2 might be the D (6 bases). The CDR3 has 14 residues. V lost 6 bases, J lost 4 bases, and 13 bases lay in between. Germline V gives CDR1 SNHLY, CDR2 FYNNEI.

This chain links TRBV5-6 with TRBJ2-7; 11 bases line up with TRBD1. With 4 bases clipped from V and 4 bases from J, the junction kept 10 bases outside the gene matches. From germline, CDR1 is SGHDT and CDR2 YYEEEE. The CDR3 contains 16 residues. The CDR3 sequence is CASSAAGTGGRYEQYF. The CDR3 DNA reads as TGTGCCAGCAGCGCAGCCGGGACAGGGGGTAGGTACGAGCAGTACTTC.

The chain joins TRBV5-1 to TRBJ2-1; 9 bases agree with TRBD2. This CDR3 is 14 amino acids long. Trimming took 5 bases from V and 7 from J; bases not matched to a gene: 7. Germline loops: CDR1 SGHRS, CDR2 YFSETQ. The CDR3 sequence is CASSSSGIRNEQFF. The CDR3 coding sequence is TGCGCCAGCAGTTCTAGCGGGATAAGAAATGAGCAGTTCTTC.

The chain has TRBV28 and TRBJ1-2; 8 bases fit TRBD1. The CDR3 has 16 amino acids. CDR1 and CDR2 from the germline V gene are MDHEN and SYDVKM. With 5 bases clipped from V and 5 bases from J, the junction kept 13 bases outside the gene matches. The DNA for the CDR3 is TGTGCCAGCAGTCCCCGTGGACAGGGAGAAAATTATGGCTACACCTTC. Translated: CASSPRGQGENYGYTF.

The V call is TRBV11-3, the J call TRBJ2-1, with 10 bases aligning to TRBD1. With V trimmed by 4 bases and J by 5 bases, 5 bases remained unmatched. The length of the CDR3 is 15 residues. The germline V gene has CDR1 SGHNT and CDR2 YENEEA. The CDR3 coding sequence is TGTGCCAGCAGCTCCGACAGGGGGCCCAACAATGAGCAGTTCTTC. Translation: CASSSDRGPNNEQFF.

J is TRBJ1-5 and V is TRBV19; 7 positions match TRBD1. The CDR3 sequence is 15 residues long. The germline gives CDR1 LNHDA, CDR2 SQIVND (reference sequence). V lost 5 bases and J lost 3; bases outside the gene matches: 7. CDR3 protein: CASSPRQGDNQPQHF. CDR3 sequence (DNA): TGTGCCAGTAGTCCCCGACAGGGAGACAATCAGCCCCAGCATTTT.

The rearrangement joins TRBV9 to TRBJ2-7; 9 bases match TRBD1. CDR1 is SGDLS, CDR2 YYNGEE, per germline. Germline trimming cut 4 bases from V and 1 base from J; bases unmatched to any gene: 3. This CDR3 is 14 amino acids long. The CDR3 is CASSLGQGSYEQYF. The CDR3 DNA follows: TGTGCCAGCAGCCTAGGACAGGGGTCCTACGAGCAGTACTTC.

The J gene is TRBJ2-1, the V gene TRBV28; D gene unclear. Looked up from germline, CDR1 is MDHEN and CDR2 is SYDVKM. CDR3 length: 11 amino acids. Trimming left V 4 bases short and J 10 bases short, with 8 bases between. Here the CDR3 DNA reads TGTGCCAGCAGTTATTCGCGGGAGCAGTTCTTC. Translated, it gives CASSYSREQFF. The full variable domain, in which reference TRBV28 and TRBJ2-1 provide the parts outside the CDR3, is DVKVTQSSRYLVKRTGEKVFLECVQDMDHENMFWYRQDPGLGLRLIYFSYDVKMKEKGDIPEGYSVSREKKERFSLILESASTNQTSMYLCASSYSREQFFGPGTRLTVL.

The J gene is TRBJ1-5, the V gene TRBV30; TRBD1 might be the D (5 bases). Germline lookup yields CDR1 GTSNPN and CDR2 SVGIG (reference sequence). Between the trimmed V and J ends, which lost 6 bases and 2 bases, there was a span of 11 bases. The CDR3 sequence is 13 residues long. CDR3 loop: CACGGKGNQPQHF. As DNA, the CDR3 is TGTGCCTGCGGGGGGAAAGGCAATCAGCCCCAGCATTTT.

V is TRBV5-1 and J is TRBJ2-3, with 10 bases lining up with TRBD1. After removal of 4 bases from V and 7 bases from J, the junction contained 6 bases not matched to a gene. The V gene's germline CDR1 is SGHRS and CDR2 YFSETQ. This CDR3 spans 14 amino acids. CDR3 in DNA: TGCGCCAGCAGCGTCCGACAGGGGGCGAATACGCAGTATTTT. Translating it yields CASSVRQGANTQYF.

For the CDR3, the DNA is TGTGCCTGGAGTCCGGGAGACACTGAAGCTTTCTTT. Its translation: CAWSPGDTEAFF. This chain joins TRBV30 and TRBJ1-1; no definite D call. V lost 2 bases to trimming and J lost 3 bases, with 7 bases between them. CDR1 is GTSNPN and CDR2 is SVGIG in the germline V gene (reference sequence). CDR3 length: 12 residues.

The chain links TRBV19 to TRBJ2-2, with 8 bases identical to TRBD2. Trimming took 8 bases from V and 0 from J; bases not matched to a gene: 14. Germline V lookup: CDR1 LNHDA, CDR2 SQIVND (reference sequence). The CDR3 covers 18 residues. The CDR3 DNA reads TGTGCCAGTGGTTTGATAGCGGGAAACCTCGCGAACACCGGGGAGCTGTTTTTT. It encodes CASGLIAGNLANTGELFF.

The chain is built from TRBV6-1 and TRBJ2-1, with 9 bases lining up with TRBD1. Trimming at V came to 0 bases and at J to 7 bases, leaving 7 bases not matched to a gene. The CDR3 totals 16 residues. Germline V gene lookup returns CDR1 MNHNS and CDR2 SASEGT. CDR3 residues: CASSEAGTGISNEQFF. The CDR3 DNA follows: TGTGCCAGCAGTGAAGCCGGGACAGGGATTTCGAATGAGCAGTTCTTC.

About this clone itself: A junction boundary mismatches the germline segment, possibly from a read error. This sequence joins TRBV3-1 (or the pseudogene TRBV3-2) and TRBJ1-1, with a weak D call TRBD1 (5 bases). This CDR3 spans 16 amino acids. CDR1 LGHDT and CDR2 YNNKEL come from the germline V gene (reference sequence). The DNA for the CDR3 is TGTGCCAGCAGACAAGATACAGGTGGAGCGAACACTGAAGCTTTCTTT. Its translation is CASRQDTGGANTEAFF.

The CDR3 loop is CASTPTRERYSNQPQHF. DNA of the CDR3: TGTGCCAGTACCCCTACCCGGGAACGCTATAGCAATCAGCCCCAGCATTTT. The chain carries TRBV19 and TRBJ1-5; D is ambiguous. The CDR3 loop spans 17 amino acids. Trimming stripped 7 bases from V and 0 bases from J, with 19 bases between. CDR1 LNHDA and CDR2 SQIVND come from the germline V gene (reference sequence).

The CDR3 region has the DNA TGTGCCAGTAGTCAACTCAACAATGAGCAGTTCTTC. Its protein is CASSQLNNEQFF. This chain uses TRBV2 with TRBJ2-1; D gene unclear. Trimming removed 9 bases at V and 5 bases at J, with 11 bases between. Germline lookup yields CDR1 SNHLY and CDR2 FYNNEI. The CDR3 consists of 12 residues.

This chain links TRBV28 with TRBJ1-4; 9 bases are a match to TRBD1. Germline V CDR1 and CDR2: MDHEN, SYDVKM. J lost 5 bases, V lost 4 bases, and 2 bases had no gene match. The CDR3 has 14 amino acids. The CDR3 nucleotides read TGTGCCAGCAGTTCCGGGACAGGGAATGAAAAACTGTTTTTT. The encoded protein is CASSSGTGNEKLFF. The complete variable domain, with remaining parts taken from reference TRBV28 and TRBJ1-4, reads DVKVTQSSRYLVKRTGEKVFLECVQDMDHENMFWYRQDPGLGLRLIYFSYDVKMKEKGDIPEGYSVSREKKERFSLILESASTNQTSMYLCASSSGTGNEKLFFGSGTQLSVL.

Concerning this clone itself: An end of the junction differs from the germline gene, which may be a read error. The chain joins TRBV5-1 to TRBJ2-7, with 10 bases that match TRBD2. Germline CDR1 is SGHRS and CDR2 is YFSETQ. This CDR3 region has 15 residues. The CDR3 loop is CASSLGLAGVYEQYF. Written as DNA, the CDR3 is TGCGCCAGCAGTTTGGGCCTAGCGGGAGTCTACGAGCAGTACTTC.